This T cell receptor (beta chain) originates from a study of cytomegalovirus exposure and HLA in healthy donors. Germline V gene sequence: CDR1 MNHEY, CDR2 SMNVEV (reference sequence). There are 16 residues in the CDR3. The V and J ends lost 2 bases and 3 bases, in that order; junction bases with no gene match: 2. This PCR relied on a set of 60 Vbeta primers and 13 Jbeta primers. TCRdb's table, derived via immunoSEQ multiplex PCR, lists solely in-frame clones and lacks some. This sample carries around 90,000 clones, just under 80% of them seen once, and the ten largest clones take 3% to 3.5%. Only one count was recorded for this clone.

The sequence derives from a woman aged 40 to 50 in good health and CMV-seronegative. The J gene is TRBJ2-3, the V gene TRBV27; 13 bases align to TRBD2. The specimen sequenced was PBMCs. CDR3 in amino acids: CASSLLTSGRTDTQYF. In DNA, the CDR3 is TGTGCCAGCAGTTTACTGACTAGCGGGAGGACAGATACGCAGTATTTT.